This TCR beta chain is drawn from a study of cytomegalovirus exposure and HLA in healthy donors (dated by TCRdb to 2017 to 2019). For the wider study: In an earlier analysis of fewer than 750 of the donors, about 270 Gb of sequence data and 90 million to 130 million unique TCR beta sequences from about 180 million T cells were reported. Roughly 300 gigabases of sequencing data and tens of millions of unique TCR sequences made up an early release that covered approximately 650 HLA-typed donors. Among the roughly 370 genotyped donors, under 90% belonged to the genetic ancestry cluster associated with self-reported Caucasian donors. Among some 400 genotyped donors of the cohort, an average of roughly 240,000 unique TCR beta nucleotide sequences were sequenced per donor, about a sixth of them non-productive. In a later genetic analysis, genome-wide SNP genotypes for about 65% of the roughly 700 donors were used, and that subset was treated as a discovery cohort. Every repertoire in the discovery cohort had been generated on one and the same sequencing platform. In a later analysis, previously published TCR beta repertoires from roughly 710 donors were re-analyzed and high-resolution HLA genotyping was added so that TCR occurrence patterns could be studied. To predict cytomegalovirus infection status, the study combined high-throughput TCR immunosequencing, statistical association of individual TCRs with disease status, and machine learning. Because of strong linkage in the cohort, roughly five DR-DQ haplotypes were treated as single units for association and clustering. Donor age, sex, ethnicity and CMV serostatus were compiled alongside the repertoire data. The study profiled the T cell repertoires of some 610 subjects by immunosequencing and related them to cytomegalovirus serostatus. An earlier analysis of around 580 of the donors used high-throughput TCR beta sequencing to judge whether each TCR beta V gene segment behaved as functional or pseudogenic. The study was designed to test whether signatures of past pathogen exposure could be identified by cataloging public T cell receptors. Typing coverage differed by locus: A, B, C, DRB1 and DQB1 were typed in roughly 620-630 donors, DQA1 in roughly 510, DPA1 in 600 to 610, and DPB1 in 472. Along with the roughly 610-subject first cohort, a separate validation cohort of over a hundred different subjects was used. In the later analysis, no new phenotypic data were used to find candidate immune exposures; instead, reliance was placed on TCR beta sequences and their occurrence across donors. Class I and class II HLA loci were covered by the typing at four-digit resolution. The full study reports these points: According to the authors, the approach could potentially be generalized to other disease states and immunological phenotypes. Several of the top co-occurrence clusters appeared to be linked to parvovirus B19, influenza, CMV and Epstein-Barr virus, according to a later analysis. In an earlier analysis of fewer than 700 of the donors, most TCR beta V segments appeared in productive rearrangements about 87% or about 30% of the time, broadly matching IMGT annotations. Most CMV-associated TCR beta chains appeared to be HLA-restricted in a later analysis, and the HLA associations seemed to be driven largely by CMV exposure. CMV serostatus was the only immune exposure information available for the cohort. The classifier was reported to diagnose cytomegalovirus status with high specificity and sensitivity in both the original and validation cohorts. In the study, approximately 150 TCR beta chains were listed as associated with cytomegalovirus. A cluster of highly shared sequence variants was judged likely to represent a technical artifact of the sequencing pipeline. Compared with the 666-donor mean, donors in an Asian-associated ancestry cluster had fewer N-insertions in productive TCRs, according to a later genetic analysis. A few of the identified cytomegalovirus-associated TCR beta chains were confirmed in vitro to be specific for cytomegalovirus antigens. While some public TCRs were present in many individuals, most TCR sequences turned up only very rarely across donors. A further reported finding was that TCR beta sequences accurately predicted the HLA-A and HLA-B alleles for most subjects in the first cohort. Because counts were too low, about 15 rarely observed V segments, including chromosome 9 orphons, were left out of the earlier analysis of 587 of the donors. A later analysis found that HLA-associated TCR beta chains were more clonally expanded and had lower generation probabilities than equally common non-associated chains. Assigning TCR associations to individual alleles was difficult when HLA alleles, especially DR and DQ, strongly co-occurred. Linkage disequilibrium might explain the correlated functional status among segregating V segments, but an unknown experimental factor could not be ruled out. In this cohort, only TCR beta chains were sequenced, and detectable features were limited by the absence of alpha or paired-chain data. Some IMGT-functional V segments, including TRBV6-2 and TRBV6-3, could not be told apart with the 87-base-pair reads, so those segments were excluded. Because HLA typing was unavailable for some donors at each locus, only the typed subset was used in association tests. In a later analysis, the rate of TCR association differed among HLA loci, with DRB1 alleles having the most associated TCRs and HLA-C alleles having the fewest. The presence/absence analyses assumed that sequencing depth was roughly uniform across donors, and that assumption may not be true. A later analysis associated about 17,000 TCR beta sequences with specific HLA alleles at a false discovery rate of 0.05. A later genetic analysis associated a missense DCLRE1C variant with V-gene and J-gene trimming of TCR beta chains, and an independent cohort replicated the association.

Libraries were constructed by the immunoSEQ multiplex PCR assay. The multiplex PCR relied on a mix of 60 forward primers for TCR Vbeta segments and 13 reverse primers for TCR Jbeta segments. The CDR3 region of rearranged TCR beta genes was amplified from genomic DNA with a multiplex PCR assay. The Illumina HiSeq System was used to sequence the amplified TCR beta libraries as 87-base-pair reads. Turning to the authors' computational methods: Across the 700 or so repertoires, a later analysis counted 78 million or so unique TCR beta chains, around 11 million of which were shared by at least two donors. To remove PCR and sequencing errors, raw reads were error-corrected and collapsed into unique sequences using a nearest-neighbor algorithm that merged closely related sequences. CDR3 sequences were aligned to IMGT reference sequences to assign V, D and J gene segments. For a sequence to be retained, a match of at least six nucleotides was required to both a V gene segment and a J gene segment. A rearrangement was called productive if the CDR3 had no stop codons and remained in frame with V and J, and every other rearrangement was called non-productive. CDR3 was defined according to IMGT convention as the region running from the second conserved V-encoded cysteine to the conserved J-encoded phenylalanine. In an earlier analysis of some 550 of the donors, sequences lacking an unambiguous match to a single V gene segment were excluded. In an earlier analysis of about 590 of the donors, a V segment was called functional when productive rearrangements were above 56.7%, and segregating when the standard deviation between donors exceeded 5%. A statistical classification framework was built for diagnosing cytomegalovirus status from the catalog of TCR beta chain sequences. V and J gene assignment, in a later analysis, came from comparing TCR nucleotide sequences with IMGT/GENE-DB human TR gene sequences. A later analysis assigned CDR3 sequences and most-parsimonious VDJ recombination scenarios with the TCRdist pipeline. A later analysis defined each TCR beta chain by its CDR3 amino acid sequence plus V-gene family, and excluded reads lacking a unique V-gene family. To address suspected cross-contamination and a sequencing artifact, a later analysis removed 592 highly shared, low-generation-probability nucleotide sequences. In a later analysis, a clonal expansion index was calculated for each public chain from normalized within-repertoire ranks of inferred template counts. Generation probabilities in a later analysis came from a VDJ recombination model fitted to out-of-frame rearrangements, and those results were checked against IGoR. A later analysis scored TCR-TCR, TCR-HLA and TCR-CMV co-occurrence with hypergeometric tests, applying a repertoire-size bias correction to TCR pairs. A later analysis estimated false discovery rates by permuting HLA or CMV assignments 20 times. A later analysis grouped co-occurring TCRs with DBSCAN, adding TCRdist sequence similarity when clustering within HLA-allele-positive subsets. Co-occurrence clustering excluded repertoires with fewer than 30,000 or more than 120,000 public chains, plus five with anomalous nucleotide sharing. The table was pulled from immuneACCESS by TCRdb, which kept in-frame rearrangements only. Such tables lose some clones; where checked, under half of the loss comes from unresolved V genes, and the rest has no known cause. V, J and clone size reflect that table, while D and trimming were determined from the DNA. The table for this sample records around 70,000 clones. Jointly, the top ten make up about 3.8% of the sample.

The cohort comprised around 690 healthy bone marrow donors. Cohort members were all nominally healthy when sampled, although unrecorded immune exposures were likely present. The donor tested CMV seropositive and was one of the 289 seropositive cohort members. A peripheral blood sample was collected from each donor, and TCR beta sequencing was performed on peripheral blood mononuclear cells. The Qiagen DNeasy Blood Extraction Kit was used to extract genomic DNA from the blood cell samples. Worth noting for this clone: Its antigen specificity is not known.

The CDR3 has 15 amino acids, counting the end cysteine and phenylalanine. This entry keeps only the CDR3 DNA: 45 bases, framed from base 1. The germline V gene supplies CDR1 SGHTA and CDR2 FQGNSA. The junction shows trimming of 6 bases on V and 2 bases on J, plus 11 bases between the germline ends. This TCR was recovered from a female donor in good health and CMV-seropositive. The sequence joins TRBV7-2 to TRBJ2-6, with TRBD2 perhaps the D gene, on 6 matching bases. The material sequenced was PBMCs. The nucleotide sequence is TGTGCCAGCAGGAACGGGGGTGCTGGGGCCAACGTCCTGACTTTC. Its coded protein is CASRNGGAGANVLTF.